This T cell receptor (beta chain) was documented in a study of identical twins. Template switching added a universal primer site; cDNA carried unique molecular identifiers. TCRdb analysed the 5' RACE reads with MiXCR anew, one entry per CDR3 protein. Here the sample spans 1,800,000 or so distinct CDR3 sequences, around 29% being singletons. The CDR3 spans 16 residues. Germline V CDR1 and CDR2: SGHRS, YFSETQ. Trimming pared 1 base from V and 8 bases from J, leaving 19 bases between. Study results and limitations: Cord blood's abundant beta clonotypes had fewer insertions, unlike memory repertoires. Compared with unrelated sharing, twin-shared out-of-frame alpha sequences had more low-probability sequences.

This clonotype was picked up a small number of times. Its target is unknown. The origin of this receptor is a newborn girl in good health. The sequencing sample was made of cord blood. This chain links TRBV5-1 with TRBJ2-1; D is possibly TRBD1 (5 bases). CDR3 region: CASSLSAGIGSDEQFF. CDR3 DNA sequence: TGCGCCAGCAGCTTGAGTGCAGGGATCGGAAGTGATGAGCAGTTCTTC.